This T cell receptor beta chain was observed in a study of blood T cell repertoires in COVID-19. Background on the study: T cells, B-cell-depleted T cells, or PBMCs supplied cDNA or gDNA.

The CDR3 spans 17 residues. Germline V CDR1 and CDR2: SGHVS, FNYEAQ. J gave up 5 bases and V 5 bases, and 14 bases lay outside the gene matches. In the authors' workflow: Reference gene primers were amplified, and this amplification served to estimate nucleated cell counts. Libraries were prepared by immunoSEQ multiplex PCR; TCRdb keeps only in-frame clonotypes and omits some of them. D and trimming come from the DNA, and the V and J calls and clone size come from that table. The sample carries over 200,000 clones, 75% to 90% recorded once. Material: peripheral blood. The source is a man younger than 40 with COVID-19, enrolled during active disease. This chain connects TRBV7-6 to TRBJ2-5; 10 bases match TRBD2. CDR3 protein: CASSPLSEAGGLETQYF. The CDR3 DNA is TGTGCCAGCAGCCCACTGAGTGAAGCGGGGGGGCTGGAGACCCAGTACTTC.